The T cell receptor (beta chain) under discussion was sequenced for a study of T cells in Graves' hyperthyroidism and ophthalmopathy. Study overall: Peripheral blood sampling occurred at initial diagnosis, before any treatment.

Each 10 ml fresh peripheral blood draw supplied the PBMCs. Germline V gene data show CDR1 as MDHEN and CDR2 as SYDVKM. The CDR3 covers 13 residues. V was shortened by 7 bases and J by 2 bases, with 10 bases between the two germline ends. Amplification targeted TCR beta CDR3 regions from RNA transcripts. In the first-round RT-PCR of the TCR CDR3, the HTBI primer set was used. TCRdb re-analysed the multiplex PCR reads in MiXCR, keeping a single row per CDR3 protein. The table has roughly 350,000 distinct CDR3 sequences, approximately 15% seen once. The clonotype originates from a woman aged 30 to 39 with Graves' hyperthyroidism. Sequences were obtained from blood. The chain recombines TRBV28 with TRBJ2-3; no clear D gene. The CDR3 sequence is CASTLTLTDTQYF. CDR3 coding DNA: TGTGCCAGCACCCTCACCCTCACAGATACGCAGTATTTT.